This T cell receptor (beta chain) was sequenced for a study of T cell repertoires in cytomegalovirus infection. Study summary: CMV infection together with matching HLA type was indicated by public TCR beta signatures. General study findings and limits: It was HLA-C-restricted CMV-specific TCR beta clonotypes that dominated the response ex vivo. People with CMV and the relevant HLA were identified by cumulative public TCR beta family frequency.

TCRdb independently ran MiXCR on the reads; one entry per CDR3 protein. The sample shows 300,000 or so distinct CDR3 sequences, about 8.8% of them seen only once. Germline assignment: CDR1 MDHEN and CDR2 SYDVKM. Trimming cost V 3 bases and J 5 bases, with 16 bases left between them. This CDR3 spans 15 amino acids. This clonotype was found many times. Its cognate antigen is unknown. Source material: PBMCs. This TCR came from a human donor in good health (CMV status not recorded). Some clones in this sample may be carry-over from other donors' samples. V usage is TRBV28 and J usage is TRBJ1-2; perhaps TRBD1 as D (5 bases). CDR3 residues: CASSLVAQGDYGYTF. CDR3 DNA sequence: TGTGCCAGCAGTTTGGTCGCTCAGGGAGATTATGGCTACACCTTC.